Shown below are 8 T cell receptor beta chains from a single sample sequenced in a study of shared clonotypes between healthy human individuals. Assay: immunoSEQ multiplex PCR; the TCRdb copy retains only in-frame clones and omits some. The sample lists roughly 770,000 clones; around 96% were seen once. CD8 cells classed as naive were CD45RO-negative and positively selected for CCR7, excluding terminally differentiated effector memory CD45RA+ cells. Sequencing was carried out using naive CD8+ T cells sorted from blood. These receptors all stem from a man aged 25-45 years in good health.

The rearrangement uses TRBV9 and TRBJ2-1; D is perhaps TRBD2 (6 bases). V was clipped by 0 bases and J by 7 bases, with 11 bases between them. The CDR3 has 14 amino acids. Germline V gene lookup returns CDR1 SGDLS and CDR2 YYNGEE. The CDR3 DNA reads as TGTGCCAGCAGCGTAGAACCCGCGGGGAATGAGCAGTTCTTC. Protein: CASSVEPAGNEQFF.

The genes are TRBV18 and TRBJ2-5, with 8 bases identical to TRBD1. V lost 4 bases and J lost 4; bases outside the gene matches: 5. Looked up from germline, CDR1 is KGHSH and CDR2 is LQKENI. This CDR3 is built from 14 residues. The CDR3 nucleotides are TGTGCCAGCTCACGCAGCAGGGGGCTAGAGACCCAGTACTTC. Amino acid sequence: CASSRSRGLETQYF.

The chain combines TRBV6-1 with TRBJ2-1, with TRBD2 identical over 8 bases. J was trimmed by 8 bases and V by 2 bases; bases with no gene match: 11. Germline loops: CDR1 MNHNS, CDR2 SASEGT. CDR3 length: 16 amino acids. DNA of the CDR3: TGTGCCAGCAGTGAACCTGCTAGCGGGCCGGACGATGAGCAGTTCTTC. It translates to CASSEPASGPDDEQFF.

This clone was picked up one time. The chain joins TRBV14 to TRBJ2-5; 8 positions agree with TRBD1. The ends lost 5 bases at V and 5 bases at J; junction bases unmatched: 7. The CDR3 has 14 amino acids. The germline V gene encodes CDR1 SGHDN and CDR2 FVKESK. The CDR3 loop is CASSAGGAGETQYF. The CDR3 DNA sequence: TGTGCCAGCAGCGCAGGGGGCGCGGGGGAGACCCAGTACTTC. The whole variable domain, filled in from reference TRBV14 and TRBJ2-5, reads EAGVTQFPSHSVIEKGQTVTLRCDPISGHDNLYWYRRVMGKEIKFLLHFVKESKQDESGMPNNRFLAERTGGTYSTLKVQPAELEDSGVYFCASSAGGAGETQYFGPGTRLLVL.

The chain is built from TRBV6-1 and TRBJ1-1, with 7 bases fitting TRBD1. The CDR3 contains 17 residues. Unmatched junction bases numbered 9, after V lost 2 bases and J lost 0 bases. Germline CDR1 is MNHNS and CDR2 is SASEGT. Here the CDR3 DNA reads TGTGCCAGCAGTGAATGGCTGGACAGGAGCATGAACACTGAAGCTTTCTTT. The encoded protein is CASSEWLDRSMNTEAFF.

The gene calls are TRBV5-4 and TRBJ2-5; 9 bases match TRBD1. V lost 3 bases, J lost 3 bases, and 6 bases stayed unmatched. In germline, CDR1 is SGHNT, CDR2 YYREEE (reference sequence). The CDR3 has 15 residues. The CDR3, as DNA: TGTGCCAGCAGCTGGAGGACAGGGGCGAAAGAGACCCAGTACTTC. Translated, it gives CASSWRTGAKETQYF. The entire variable domain, with the rest obtained from reference TRBV5-4 and TRBJ2-5, is as follows: ETGVTQSPTHLIKTRGQQVTLRCSSQSGHNTVSWYQQALGQGPQFIFQYYREEENGRGNFPPRFSGLQFPNYSSELNVNALELDDSALYLCASSWRTGAKETQYFGPGTRLLVL.

This sequence joins TRBV27 and TRBJ1-2; a possible D gene is TRBD1 (5 bases). The CDR3 contains 15 residues. Between the trimmed V and J ends, which lost 5 bases and 8 bases, there was a span of 21 bases. Germline lookup yields CDR1 MNHEY and CDR2 SMNVEV (reference sequence). CDR3 region: CASSPLGTATEGYTF. The CDR3 DNA reads TGTGCCAGCAGTCCGCTCGGGACCGCGACCGAGGGCTACACCTTC.

The chain has TRBV27 and TRBJ2-7, with TRBD2 as a possible D gene (5 bases). Germline V gene data show CDR1 as MNHEY and CDR2 as SMNVEV (reference sequence). V dropped 4 bases and J dropped 3 bases, with 13 bases sitting between them. The CDR3 consists of 14 residues. DNA for the CDR3: TGTGCCAGCAGTTCAGGTGGGAGACGCTACGAGCAGTACTTC. Its translation: CASSSGGRRYEQYF.